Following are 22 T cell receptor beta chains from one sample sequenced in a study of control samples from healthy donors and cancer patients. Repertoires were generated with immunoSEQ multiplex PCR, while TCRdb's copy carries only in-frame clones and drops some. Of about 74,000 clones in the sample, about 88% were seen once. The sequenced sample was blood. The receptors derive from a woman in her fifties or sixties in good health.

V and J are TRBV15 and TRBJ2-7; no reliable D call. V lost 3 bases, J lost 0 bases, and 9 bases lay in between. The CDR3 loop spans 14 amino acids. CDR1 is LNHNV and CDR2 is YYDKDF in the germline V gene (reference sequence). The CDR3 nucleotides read TGTGCCACCAGCAGTCGGCCAAGCTCCTACGAGCAGTACTTC. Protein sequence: CATSSRPSSYEQYF.

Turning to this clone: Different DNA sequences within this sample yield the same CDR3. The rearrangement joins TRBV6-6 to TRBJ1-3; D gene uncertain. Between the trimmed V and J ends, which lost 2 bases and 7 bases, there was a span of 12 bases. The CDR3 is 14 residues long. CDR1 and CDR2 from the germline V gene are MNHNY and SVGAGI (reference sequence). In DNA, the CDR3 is TGTGCCAGCAGTTACAATCCACGGGAGAACACCATATATTTT. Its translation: CASSYNPRENTIYF.

This CDR3 is CASSQDSKASNSPLHF. The CDR3 bases are TGTGCCAGCAGCCAAGACTCCAAGGCCAGTAATTCACCCCTCCACTTT. The J gene is TRBJ1-6, the V gene TRBV3-1 (or the pseudogene TRBV3-2); no firm D call. V lost 0 bases to trimming and J lost 6 bases, with 12 bases between them. The CDR3 runs 16 residues. Germline assignment: CDR1 LGHDT and CDR2 YNNKEL (reference sequence).

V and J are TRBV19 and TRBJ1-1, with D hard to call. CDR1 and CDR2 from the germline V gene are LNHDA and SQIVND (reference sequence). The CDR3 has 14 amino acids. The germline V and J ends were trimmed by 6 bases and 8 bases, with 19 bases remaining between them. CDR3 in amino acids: CASSPLGGLQEAFF. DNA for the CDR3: TGTGCCAGTAGCCCCCTGGGAGGGCTGCAAGAAGCTTTCTTT.

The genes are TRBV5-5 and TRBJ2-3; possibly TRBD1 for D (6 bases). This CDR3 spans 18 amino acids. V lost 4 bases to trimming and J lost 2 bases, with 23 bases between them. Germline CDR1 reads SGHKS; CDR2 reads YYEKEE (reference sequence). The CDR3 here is CASSLKDQTGSYTDTQYF. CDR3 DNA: TGTGCCAGCAGCCTTAAAGACCAGACAGGTTCTTACACAGATACGCAGTATTTT.

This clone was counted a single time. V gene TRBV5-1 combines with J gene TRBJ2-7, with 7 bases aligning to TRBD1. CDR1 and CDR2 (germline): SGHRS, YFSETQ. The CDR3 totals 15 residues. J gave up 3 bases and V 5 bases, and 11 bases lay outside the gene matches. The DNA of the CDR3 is TGCGCCAGCAGTCAAGTACAGGGGTTAATCTACGAGCAGTACTTC. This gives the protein CASSQVQGLIYEQYF.

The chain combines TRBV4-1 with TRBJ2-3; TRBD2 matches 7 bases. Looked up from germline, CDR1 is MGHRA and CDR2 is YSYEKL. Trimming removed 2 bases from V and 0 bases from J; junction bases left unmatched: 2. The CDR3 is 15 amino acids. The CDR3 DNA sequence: TGCGCCAGCAGCCAAAGCGGGACCAGCACAGATACGCAGTATTTT. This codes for CASSQSGTSTDTQYF.

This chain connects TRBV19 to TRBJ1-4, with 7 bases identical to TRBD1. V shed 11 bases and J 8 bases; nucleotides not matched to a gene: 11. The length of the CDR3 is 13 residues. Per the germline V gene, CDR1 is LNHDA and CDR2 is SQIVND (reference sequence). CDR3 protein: CAASTGRMEKLFF. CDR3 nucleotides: TGTGCCGCCTCGACAGGGAGGATGGAAAAACTGTTTTTT.

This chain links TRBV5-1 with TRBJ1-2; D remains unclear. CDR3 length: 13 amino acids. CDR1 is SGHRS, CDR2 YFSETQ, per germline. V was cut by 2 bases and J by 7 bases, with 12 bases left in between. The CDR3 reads CASSFFGDRGYTF. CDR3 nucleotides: TGCGCCAGCAGCTTTTTTGGGGATCGTGGCTACACCTTC. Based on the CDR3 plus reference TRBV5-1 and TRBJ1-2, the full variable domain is KAGVTQTPRYLIKTRGQQVTLSCSPISGHRSVSWYQQTPGQGLQFLFEYFSETQRNKGNFPGRFSGRQFSNSRSEMNVSTLELGDSALYLCASSFFGDRGYTFGSGTRLTVV.

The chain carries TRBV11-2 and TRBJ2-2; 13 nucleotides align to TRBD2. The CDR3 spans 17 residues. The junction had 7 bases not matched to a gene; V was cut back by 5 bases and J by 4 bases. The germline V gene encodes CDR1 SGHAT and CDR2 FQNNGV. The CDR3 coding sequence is TGTGCCAGCAGCAAGACTAGCGGGGGGACCTTCACCGGGGAGCTGTTTTTT. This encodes CASSKTSGGTFTGELFF.

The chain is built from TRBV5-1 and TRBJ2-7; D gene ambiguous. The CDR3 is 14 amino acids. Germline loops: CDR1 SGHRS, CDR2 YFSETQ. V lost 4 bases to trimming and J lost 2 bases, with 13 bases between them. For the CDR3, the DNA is TGCGCCAGCAGCCTCGAAGTGGGCCCCTACGAGCAGTACTTC. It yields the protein CASSLEVGPYEQYF. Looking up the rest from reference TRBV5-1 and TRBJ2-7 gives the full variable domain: KAGVTQTPRYLIKTRGQQVTLSCSPISGHRSVSWYQQTPGQGLQFLFEYFSETQRNKGNFPGRFSGRQFSNSRSEMNVSTLELGDSALYLCASSLEVGPYEQYFGPGTRLTVT.

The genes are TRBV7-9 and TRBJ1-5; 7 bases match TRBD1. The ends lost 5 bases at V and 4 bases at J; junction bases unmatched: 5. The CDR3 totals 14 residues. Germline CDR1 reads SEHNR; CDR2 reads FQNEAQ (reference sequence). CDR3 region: CASSRRGANQPQHF. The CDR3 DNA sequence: TGTGCCAGCAGCCGCAGGGGGGCAAATCAGCCCCAGCATTTT.

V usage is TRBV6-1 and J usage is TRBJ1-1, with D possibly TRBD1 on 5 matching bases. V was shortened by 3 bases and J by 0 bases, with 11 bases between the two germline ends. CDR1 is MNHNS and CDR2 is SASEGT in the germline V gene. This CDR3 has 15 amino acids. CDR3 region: CASSDRTSMNTEAFF. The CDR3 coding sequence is TGTGCCAGCAGTGATCGGACAAGCATGAACACTGAAGCTTTCTTT.

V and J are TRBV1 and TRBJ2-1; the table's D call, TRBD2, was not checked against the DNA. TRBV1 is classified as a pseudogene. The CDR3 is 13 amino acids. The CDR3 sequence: CTSSRKRGLEQFF. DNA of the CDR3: TGCACCAGCAGCCGCAAACGGGGACTTGAGCAGTTCTTC.

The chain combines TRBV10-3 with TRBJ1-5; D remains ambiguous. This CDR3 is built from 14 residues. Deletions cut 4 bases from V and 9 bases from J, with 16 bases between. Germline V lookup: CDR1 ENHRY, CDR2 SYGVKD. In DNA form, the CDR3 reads TGTGCCATCAGTGGTTCAGGTCCGGAGGGGCCCCAGCATTTT. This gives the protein CAISGSGPEGPQHF.

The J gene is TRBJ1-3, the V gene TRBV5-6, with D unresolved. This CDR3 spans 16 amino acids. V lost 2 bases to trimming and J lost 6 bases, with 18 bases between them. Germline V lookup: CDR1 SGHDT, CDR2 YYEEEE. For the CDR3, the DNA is TGTGCCAGCAGCTTAGCGAGGGCCCATTTCCCAAACACCATATATTTT. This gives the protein CASSLARAHFPNTIYF.

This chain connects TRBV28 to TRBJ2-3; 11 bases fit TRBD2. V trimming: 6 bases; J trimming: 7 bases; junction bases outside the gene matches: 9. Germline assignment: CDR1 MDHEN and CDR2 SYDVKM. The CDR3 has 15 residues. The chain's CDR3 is CASSLTGTSGYTQYF. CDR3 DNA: TGTGCCAGCAGCTTAACCGGGACTAGCGGTTATACGCAGTATTTT.

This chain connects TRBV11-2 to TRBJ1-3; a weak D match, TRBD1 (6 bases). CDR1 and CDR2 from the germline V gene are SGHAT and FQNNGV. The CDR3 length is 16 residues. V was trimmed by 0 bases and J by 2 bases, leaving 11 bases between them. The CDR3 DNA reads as TGTGCCAGCAGCTTAGAGTGGAGGGGGACTGGAAACACCATATATTTT. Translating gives CASSLEWRGTGNTIYF.

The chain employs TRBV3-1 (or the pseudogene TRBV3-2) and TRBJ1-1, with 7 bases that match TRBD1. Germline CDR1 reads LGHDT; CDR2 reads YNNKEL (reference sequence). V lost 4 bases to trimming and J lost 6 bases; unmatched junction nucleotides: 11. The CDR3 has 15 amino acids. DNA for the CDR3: TGTGCCAGCAGCCTTTCACACAGGGGAGAGGCTGAAGCTTTCTTT. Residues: CASSLSHRGEAEAFF.

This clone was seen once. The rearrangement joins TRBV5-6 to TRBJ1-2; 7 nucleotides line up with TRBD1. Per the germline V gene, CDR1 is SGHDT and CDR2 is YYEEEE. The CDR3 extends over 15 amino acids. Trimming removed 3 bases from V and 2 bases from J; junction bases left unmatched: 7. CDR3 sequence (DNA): TGTGCCAGCAGCTCAATGGACAGGACCAACTATGGCTACACCTTC. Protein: CASSSMDRTNYGYTF.

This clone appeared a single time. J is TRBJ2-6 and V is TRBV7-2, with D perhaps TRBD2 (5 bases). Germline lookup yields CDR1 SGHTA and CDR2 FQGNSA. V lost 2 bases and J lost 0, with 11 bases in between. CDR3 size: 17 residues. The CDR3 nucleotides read TGTGCCAGCAGCTTATCCTCGGGAAGCTCTGGGGCCAACGTCCTGACTTTC. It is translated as CASSLSSGSSGANVLTF.

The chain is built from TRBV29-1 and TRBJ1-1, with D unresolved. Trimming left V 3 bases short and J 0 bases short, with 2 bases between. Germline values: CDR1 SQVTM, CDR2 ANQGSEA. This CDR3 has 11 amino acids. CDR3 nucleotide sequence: TGCAGCGTTGATATGAACACTGAAGCTTTCTTT. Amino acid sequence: CSVDMNTEAFF.